Below are 26 T cell receptor beta chains sequenced from a single sample in a study of siplizumab effects on memory and regulatory T cells. Some clones are missing from TCRdb's copy, which holds only in-frame ones; the method was immunoSEQ multiplex PCR. Seen here are some 80,000 clones, 95% observed once, and the top ten hold approximately 17%. Sequencing used CD8+ T cells sorted from blood. The receptors here all came from a human donor in good health.

This clone was detected only once. The chain carries TRBV6-1 and TRBJ2-1, with 11 positions matching TRBD2. Per the germline V gene, CDR1 is MNHNS and CDR2 is SASEGT. The CDR3 spans 15 residues. J lost 9 bases, V lost 8 bases, and 12 bases had no gene match. CDR3 region: CASDELAGAAGEQFF. CDR3 bases: TGTGCCAGCGATGAACTAGCGGGAGCGGCTGGTGAGCAGTTCTTC.

V and J are TRBV6-6 and TRBJ2-4; 11 bases are shared with TRBD2. The junction had 4 bases not matched to a gene; V was cut back by 6 bases and J by 0 bases. Per germline, CDR1 MNHNY and CDR2 SVGAGI (reference sequence). This CDR3 is 16 amino acids long. The CDR3 sequence is CASRLAGEGAKNIQYF. In DNA form, the CDR3 reads TGTGCCAGCAGACTAGCGGGAGAGGGAGCCAAAAACATTCAGTACTTC.

The chain employs TRBV6-1 and TRBJ1-1; D gene ambiguous. The germline gives CDR1 MNHNS, CDR2 SASEGT. The V and J ends lost 5 bases and 6 bases respectively, with 10 bases between them. The CDR3 is 12 amino acids. The CDR3 is CASSYSRAEAFF. In DNA, the CDR3 is TGTGCCAGCAGTTATTCTCGGGCTGAAGCTTTCTTT.

This clone was counted a single time. V gene TRBV7-2 combines with J gene TRBJ2-7; 11 positions agree with TRBD1. The V gene's germline CDR1 is SGHTA and CDR2 FQGNSA. There are 15 residues in the CDR3. J lost 4 bases, V lost 4 bases, and 6 bases had no gene match. The CDR3 DNA reads TGTGCCAGCAGCTGGCCGGGACAGGGGGGGTACGAGCAGTACTTC. Translation: CASSWPGQGGYEQYF.

The V and J genes are TRBV27 and TRBJ1-2, with D maybe TRBD1 (5 bases). V was cut by 5 bases and J by 7 bases, with 23 bases left in between. The germline V gene encodes CDR1 MNHEY and CDR2 SMNVEV (reference sequence). The CDR3 length is 16 residues. Written as DNA, the CDR3 is TGTGCCAGCAGTCCCTACCTGACAGCCTCGGTAACTGGCTACACCTTC. Protein sequence: CASSPYLTASVTGYTF.

The CDR3 DNA reads as TGTGCCAGTAGTATGTCCGCCCAGATAAGTATAAGATATGGCTACACCTTC. Amino acid sequence: CASSMSAQISIRYGYTF. V gene TRBV19 combines with J gene TRBJ1-2; unclear D gene. The germline V and J ends were trimmed by 3 bases and 5 bases, with 22 bases remaining between them. Per the germline V gene, CDR1 is LNHDA and CDR2 is SQIVND (reference sequence). The CDR3 extends over 17 amino acids.

J is TRBJ2-1 and V is TRBV27; D is possibly TRBD1 or TRBD2 (6 bases each). This CDR3 has 16 amino acids. Looked up from germline, CDR1 is MNHEY and CDR2 is SMNVEV (reference sequence). Trimming shortened V by 3 bases and J by 3 bases, and 15 bases separated the two germline ends. In nucleotides, the CDR3 is TGTGCCAGCAGTTTTCAGGGGACTGAAATCTACAATGAGCAGTTCTTC. Encoded protein: CASSFQGTEIYNEQFF.

The chain uses TRBV7-8 and TRBJ1-2, with no clear D. The ends were cut back, 3 bases at V and 0 bases at J, with 11 bases in the middle. CDR1 SGHVS and CDR2 FQNEAQ come from the germline V gene. CDR3 length equals 15 residues. This CDR3 reads CASSFSTGTNYGYTF. The CDR3 region has the DNA TGTGCCAGCAGCTTCAGCACGGGGACTAACTATGGCTACACCTTC.

The CDR3 bases are TGTGCCAGCAGTTTAACGGGGGAGTCTGGGGCCAACGTCCTGACTTTC. As protein: CASSLTGESGANVLTF. The V gene is TRBV27, the J gene TRBJ2-6; the D gene is possibly TRBD2 (6 bases). V was clipped by 2 bases and J by 1 base, with 9 bases between them. Germline values: CDR1 MNHEY, CDR2 SMNVEV (reference sequence). The CDR3 is made up of 16 amino acids.

This rearrangement joins TRBV5-6 to TRBJ2-3; 10 nucleotides align to TRBD2. The trim removed 3 bases at V and 1 base at J, leaving 11 bases unmatched. CDR3 size: 18 residues. Germline V gene lookup returns CDR1 SGHDT and CDR2 YYEEEE. CDR3 coding DNA: TGTGCCAGCAGCTCTCCTAGCGGGAGAATGTTAGGCACAGATACGCAGTATTTT. Protein: CASSSPSGRMLGTDTQYF.

The V and J genes are TRBV7-9 and TRBJ2-5; maybe TRBD2 (6 bases). V shed 8 bases and J shed 4 bases, with 14 bases lying between them. Per the germline V gene, CDR1 is SEHNR and CDR2 is FQNEAQ (reference sequence). CDR3 size: 13 residues. CDR3 in DNA: TGTGCCAGCCAATCCGGGAGCCGAGAGACCCAGTACTTC. Residues: CASQSGSRETQYF.

The CDR3 coding sequence is TGTGCCACCAGCAGTAGTAGCGGGAGGGCCAGGGAGCAGTTCTTC. It yields the protein CATSSSSGRAREQFF. The chain joins TRBV15 to TRBJ2-1; TRBD2 agrees at 11 bases. V lost 3 bases to trimming and J lost 10 bases; unmatched junction nucleotides: 8. CDR3 size: 15 residues. Germline lookup yields CDR1 LNHNV and CDR2 YYDKDF (reference sequence).

The chain is built from TRBV12-1 and TRBJ2-1; TRBD2 is taken as the D call from the table, unchecked against the DNA. TRBV12-1 is a recognized pseudogene. The CDR3 runs to 16 residues. The CDR3 spells CASSSPGLAFYNEQFF. The DNA for the CDR3 is TGTGCCAGCAGCTCCCCGGGACTAGCGTTCTACAATGAGCAGTTCTTC.

The chain recombines TRBV11-2 with TRBJ2-1; 7 nucleotides agree with TRBD2. Germline values: CDR1 SGHAT, CDR2 FQNNGV. The CDR3 runs 16 residues. J gave up 8 bases and V 1 base, and 11 bases lay outside the gene matches. The CDR3 here is CASSLAGAGMMDEQFF. CDR3 nucleotides: TGTGCCAGCAGCTTAGCAGGAGCGGGGATGATGGATGAGCAGTTCTTC.

The J gene is TRBJ2-7, the V gene TRBV27; D perhaps matches TRBD2 (5 bases). The CDR3 contains 14 residues. The germline gives CDR1 MNHEY, CDR2 SMNVEV (reference sequence). The V gene lost 3 bases and the J gene lost 3 bases, with 12 bases spanning the gap. The CDR3 DNA reads TGTGCCAGCAGTTTGAGGGTCGGATACTACGAGCAGTACTTC. This sequence encodes CASSLRVGYYEQYF.

This chain connects TRBV27 to TRBJ1-4, with a tentative D call TRBD1 (5 bases). V shed 6 bases and J shed 7 bases, with 12 bases lying between them. CDR3 length: 13 amino acids. Looked up from germline, CDR1 is MNHEY and CDR2 is SMNVEV (reference sequence). The CDR3 DNA reads TGTGCCAGCAGAGTTACAGGTAGTGAAAAACTGTTTTTT. Residues: CASRVTGSEKLFF.

This chain connects TRBV7-9 to TRBJ2-1; D gene uncertain. V gave up 5 bases and J gave up 5 bases, with 10 bases separating them. The length of the CDR3 is 13 residues. The germline V gene encodes CDR1 SEHNR and CDR2 FQNEAQ (reference sequence). In DNA form, the CDR3 reads TGTGCCAGCAGCGTCACCGAGCACAATGAGCAGTTCTTC. It yields the protein CASSVTEHNEQFF.

The CDR3 bases are TGTGCCAGCAGTATCTCGGTGGCGGGAGTGAACAATGAGCAGTTCTTC. It specifies CASSISVAGVNNEQFF. This chain links TRBV27 with TRBJ2-1, with 7 bases matching TRBD2. This CDR3 is 16 amino acids long. CDR1 is MNHEY and CDR2 is SMNVEV in the germline V gene (reference sequence). The V and J ends lost 5 bases and 5 bases, in that order; junction bases with no gene match: 12.

This chain connects TRBV15 to TRBJ2-7; 9 nucleotides match TRBD1. In germline, CDR1 is LNHNV, CDR2 YYDKDF (reference sequence). The CDR3 runs to 13 residues. V was pared by 6 bases and J by 3 bases, with 3 bases of the junction left unmatched. The CDR3, as DNA: TGTGCCACCAGTTGGGGACAGGGCTACGAGCAGTACTTC. It translates to CATSWGQGYEQYF.

The chain recombines TRBV7-9 with TRBJ2-1; no clear D gene. The V gene lost 3 bases and the J gene lost 10 bases, with 7 bases spanning the gap. This CDR3 contains 11 residues. The germline V gene encodes CDR1 SEHNR and CDR2 FQNEAQ (reference sequence). CDR3 amino acids: CASSFGGEQFF. The CDR3 DNA is TGTGCCAGCAGCTTTGGTGGGGAGCAGTTCTTC.

The chain has TRBV7-6 and TRBJ2-7, with 7 bases aligning to TRBD2. The CDR3 totals 15 residues. Germline trimming cut 1 base from V and 1 base from J; bases unmatched to any gene: 4. Per the germline V gene, CDR1 is SGHVS and CDR2 is FNYEAQ. This chain's CDR3 is CASSLGAGPSYEQYF. For the CDR3, the DNA is TGTGCCAGCAGCTTAGGAGCGGGACCGTCCTACGAGCAGTACTTC. The full variable domain, rest sourced from reference TRBV7-6 and TRBJ2-7, is GAGVSQSPRYKVTKRGQDVALRCDPISGHVSLYWYRQALGQGPEFLTYFNYEAQQDKSGLPNDRFSAERPEGSISTLTIQRTEQRDSAMYRCASSLGAGPSYEQYFGPGTRLTVT.

The genes are TRBV11-2 and TRBJ2-7; D not resolved. With 5 bases removed from V and 4 bases from J, the gap between germline ends came to 15 bases. This CDR3 is built from 14 residues. CDR1 and CDR2 (germline): SGHAT, FQNNGV. CDR3 amino acids: CASSPDFRSYEQYF. CDR3 nucleotides: TGTGCCAGCAGCCCTGACTTCCGTTCTTACGAGCAGTACTTC.

The V call is TRBV5-5, the J call TRBJ2-7; 7 bases match TRBD1. CDR3 length: 14 residues. CDR1 is SGHKS, CDR2 YYEKEE, per germline (reference sequence). The ends lost 7 bases at V and 4 bases at J; junction bases unmatched: 11. The CDR3 DNA follows: TGTGCCAGCGGAGTGGGACAGACAACTTACGAGCAGTACTTC. Encoded protein: CASGVGQTTYEQYF.

The rearrangement uses TRBV19 and TRBJ2-1, with 7 bases that match TRBD2. With 1 base clipped from V and 0 bases from J, the junction kept 3 bases outside the gene matches. Germline V CDR1 and CDR2: LNHDA, SQIVND (reference sequence). CDR3 length: 16 residues. CDR3: CASSIVAGDSYNEQFF. As DNA, the CDR3 is TGTGCCAGTAGTATAGTGGCGGGAGACTCCTACAATGAGCAGTTCTTC.

The chain joins TRBV5-5 to TRBJ2-1; TRBD1 agrees at 9 bases. The CDR3 is 15 amino acids. CDR1 is SGHKS, CDR2 YYEKEE, per germline (reference sequence). J gave up 6 bases and V 0 bases, and 4 bases lay outside the gene matches. The CDR3 nucleotides read TGTGCCAGCAGCTTGGGACAGGGGGACGGCAATGAGCAGTTCTTC. Protein product: CASSLGQGDGNEQFF.

This chain links TRBV27 with TRBJ2-7; 9 bases map to TRBD2. The CDR3 is made up of 16 amino acids. Germline lookup yields CDR1 MNHEY and CDR2 SMNVEV (reference sequence). V lost 1 base, J lost 5 bases, and 9 bases stayed unmatched. In nucleotides, the CDR3 is TGTGCCAGCAGTTTATTAGGCGGGAGGGCCCCGGACGAGCAGTACTTC. This translates into CASSLLGGRAPDEQYF.